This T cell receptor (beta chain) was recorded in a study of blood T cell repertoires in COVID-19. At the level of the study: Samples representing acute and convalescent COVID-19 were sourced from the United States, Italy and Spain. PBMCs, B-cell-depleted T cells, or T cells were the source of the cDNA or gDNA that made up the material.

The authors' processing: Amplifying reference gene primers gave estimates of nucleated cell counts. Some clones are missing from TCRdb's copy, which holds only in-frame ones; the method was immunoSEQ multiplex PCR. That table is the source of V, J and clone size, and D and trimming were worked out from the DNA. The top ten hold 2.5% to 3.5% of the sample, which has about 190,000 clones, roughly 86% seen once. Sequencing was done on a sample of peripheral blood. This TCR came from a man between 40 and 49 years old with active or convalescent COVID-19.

This CDR3 reads CASSNRGLGYTF. Here the CDR3 DNA reads TGTGCCAGCAGCAACAGGGGGCTCGGCTACACCTTC. The chain employs TRBV7-6 and TRBJ1-2, with TRBD1 identical over 9 bases. J was trimmed by 8 bases and V by 5 bases; bases with no gene match: 3. This CDR3 spans 12 amino acids. Germline V gene data show CDR1 as SGHVS and CDR2 as FNYEAQ. Combining the CDR3 with reference TRBV7-6 and TRBJ1-2 gives the whole variable domain GAGVSQSPRYKVTKRGQDVALRCDPISGHVSLYWYRQALGQGPEFLTYFNYEAQQDKSGLPNDRFSAERPEGSISTLTIQRTEQRDSAMYRCASSNRGLGYTFGSGTRLTVV.